This T cell receptor (beta chain) was recovered during a study of identical twins. Broader study findings: Cross-sectional statistical analysis was relied on for the conclusions, without the same donors being followed.

This clonotype was detected ten times or more. Its antigen is not identified. MiXCR was run by TCRdb on the 5' RACE reads, yielding one entry per CDR3 protein. The table includes about 700,000 distinct CDR3 sequences, approximately 6% detected once. CDR1 and CDR2 (germline): SGHTA, FQGNSA. The J segment lost 3 bases and the V segment lost 3 bases, leaving 6 bases of the junction unmatched. This CDR3 has 15 amino acids. The chain is built from TRBV7-2 and TRBJ2-3; 7 bases map to TRBD1. The sequence derives from a man in his late teens or twenties in good health. Sequencing was carried out using naive T cells sorted from blood. This CDR3 reads CASSLGQRDTDTQYF. In nucleotides, the CDR3 is TGTGCCAGCAGCTTGGGACAGAGGGATACAGATACGCAGTATTTT. Full variable domain (missing parts from reference TRBV7-2 and TRBJ2-3): GAGVSQSPSNKVTEKGKDVELRCDPISGHTALYWYRQSLGQGLEFLIYFQGNSAPDKSGLPSDRFSAERTGGSVSTLTIQRTQQEDSAVYLCASSLGQRDTDTQYFGPGTRLTVL.